This T cell receptor beta chain was captured in a study of blood T cell repertoires in COVID-19. While infection was still active, Seattle patients were enrolled and then followed longitudinally. The method was immunoSEQ multiplex PCR; TCRdb's version includes in-frame clones alone and lacks a portion of them. The table records about 310,000 clones, 85% to 90% of them present only once. This clonotype originated in a woman in her twenties or thirties with COVID-19, enrolled during active disease. Sequenced sample: peripheral blood.

CDR3 in DNA: TGTGCCATCAGTGAGTCGCCGGGAGAAGCCTACAATGAGCAGTTCTTC. It yields the protein CAISESPGEAYNEQFF. The rearrangement links TRBV10-3 to TRBJ2-1; weak D call: TRBD2 (6 bases). The CDR3 sequence is 16 residues long. Germline assignment: CDR1 ENHRY and CDR2 SYGVKD. V was pared by 0 bases and J by 2 bases, with 11 bases between.